This T cell receptor (beta chain) stems from a study of CD8 T cells in ankylosing spondylitis. Points from the study as a whole: The authors reported significant enrichment of disease-linked clones in matched ankylosing spondylitis synovial fluid. What appeared characteristic of ankylosing spondylitis blood was a TCR beta motif of under 10 highly homologous variants. Disease-linked clones bore a CD8+ phenotype, appearing relatively rarely in peripheral blood.

This clonotype was observed a few times. Its antigen is as yet unknown. TCRdb redid the calling of the 5' RACE reads with MiXCR, one entry per CDR3 protein. The profile shows over 600,000 distinct CDR3 sequences, about 20% of them singletons. The source material was blood, either unsorted or a sorted T cell fraction (not recorded which). The TCR sequence derives from a male donor with ankylosing spondylitis.

Here the CDR3 reads CASSQTHGGEGTQYF. CDR3 nucleotide sequence: TGTGCCAGCAGCCAGACACACGGGGGGGAAGGTACGCAGTATTTT. The gene calls are TRBV4-2 and TRBJ2-3, with TRBD2 matching 8 bases. The V gene's germline CDR1 is LGHNA and CDR2 YNFKEQ. The trim removed 3 bases at V and 8 bases at J, leaving 10 bases unmatched. The CDR3 has 15 amino acids.